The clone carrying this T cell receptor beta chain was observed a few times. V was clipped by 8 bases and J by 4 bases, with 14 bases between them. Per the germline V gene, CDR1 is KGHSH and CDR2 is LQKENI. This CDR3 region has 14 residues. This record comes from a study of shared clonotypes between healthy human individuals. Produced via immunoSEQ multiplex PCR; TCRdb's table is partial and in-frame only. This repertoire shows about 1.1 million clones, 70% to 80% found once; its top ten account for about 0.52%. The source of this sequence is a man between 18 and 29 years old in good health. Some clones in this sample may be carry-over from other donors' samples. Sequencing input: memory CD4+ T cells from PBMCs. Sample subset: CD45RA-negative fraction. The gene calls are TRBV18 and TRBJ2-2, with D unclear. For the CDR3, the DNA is TGTGCCAGCGTGGGCCATTGGGGCACCGGGGAGCTGTTTTTT. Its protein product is CASVGHWGTGELFF.